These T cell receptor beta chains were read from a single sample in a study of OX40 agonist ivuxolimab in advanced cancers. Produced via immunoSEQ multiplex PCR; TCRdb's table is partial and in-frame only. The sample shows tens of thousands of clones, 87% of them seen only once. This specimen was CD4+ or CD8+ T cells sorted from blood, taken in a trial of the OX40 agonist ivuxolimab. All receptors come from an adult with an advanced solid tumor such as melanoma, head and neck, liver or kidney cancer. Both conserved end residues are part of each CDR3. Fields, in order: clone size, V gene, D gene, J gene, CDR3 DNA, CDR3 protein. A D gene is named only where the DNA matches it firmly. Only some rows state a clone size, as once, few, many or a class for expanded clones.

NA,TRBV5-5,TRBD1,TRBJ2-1,TGTGCCAGCAGCTTGGCCGGGACAGGGGTCAATGAGCAGTTCTTC,CASSLAGTGVNEQFF
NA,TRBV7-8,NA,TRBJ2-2,TGTGCCAGCAGCCGAAATTCTTGGGGAGGGGAGCTGTTTTTT,CASSRNSWGGELFF
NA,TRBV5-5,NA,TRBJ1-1,TGTGCCAGCAGCTGGGGACGGCGTATGAACACTGAAGCTTTCTTT,CASSWGRRMNTEAFF
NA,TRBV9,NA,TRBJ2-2,TGTGCCAGCAGCCCGACTGGCGGGAACACCGGGGAGCTGTTTTTT,CASSPTGGNTGELFF
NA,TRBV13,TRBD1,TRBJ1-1,TGTGCCAGCAGCCGAACCGACAGGGGATATCCGATGAACACTGAAGCTTTCTTT,CASSRTDRGYPMNTEAFF
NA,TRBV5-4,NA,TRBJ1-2,TGTGCCAGCAGCTTGGGACAGGCCAACTATGGCTACACCTTC,CASSLGQANYGYTF
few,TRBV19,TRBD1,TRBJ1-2,TGTGCCAGTGGATATTATCCCGGGACAGGGGGATGGAGTGGCTACACCTTC,CASGYYPGTGGWSGYTF
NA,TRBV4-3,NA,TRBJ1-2,TGCGCCAGCAGCCCTCAAACCGGGGGGCCGGCGGTCTATGGCTACACCTTC,CASSPQTGGPAVYGYTF
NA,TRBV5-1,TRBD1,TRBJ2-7,TGCGCCAGCAGAGGGACAGGGACCCTGGCCGAGCAGTACTTC,CASRGTGTLAEQYF
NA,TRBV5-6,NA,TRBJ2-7,TGTGCCAGCAGCCGGGGGGCGGGGGACACCTACGAGCAGTACTTC,CASSRGAGDTYEQYF
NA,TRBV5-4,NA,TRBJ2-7,TGTGCCAGCAGCTTGGGCCTTAACTCCTACGAGCAGTACTTC,CASSLGLNSYEQYF
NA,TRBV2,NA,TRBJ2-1,TGTGCCAGCAGTTTAAACAGGTACAATGAGCAGTTCTTC,CASSLNRYNEQFF
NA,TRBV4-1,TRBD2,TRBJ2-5,TGCGCCAGCAGCCAAGATCTGGGCCTAGCGGGGGGGCAAGAGACCCAGTACTTC,CASSQDLGLAGGQETQYF
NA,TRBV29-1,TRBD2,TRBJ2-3,TGCAGCGTGGAAAGAGGCCGGGGGGGCACAGATACGCAGTATTTT,CSVERGRGGTDTQYF